This entry features one T cell receptor beta chain sequence. TCRdb keeps only in-frame clones here, not all; method: immunoSEQ multiplex PCR. The table includes some 45,000 clones, roughly 80% detected once. This sample is drawn from a study of control samples from healthy donors and cancer patients. Germline values: CDR1 MNHNY, CDR2 SVGAGI (reference sequence). V lost 5 bases and J lost 10, with 14 bases in between. The CDR3 is made up of 12 amino acids. Input material: blood. This receptor was taken from a man aged 60 to 69 in good health. The chain recombines TRBV6-6 with TRBJ1-1; maybe TRBD1 (5 bases). The CDR3 is CASSQRDFGAFF. The CDR3 nucleotides are TGTGCCAGCAGTCAGAGGGACTTCGGAGCTTTCTTT.